The T cell receptor (beta chain) under discussion was sequenced for a study of CD8 T cells in Susac syndrome. Germline V gene lookup returns CDR1 DFQATT and CDR2 SNEGSKA (reference sequence). V was cut by 3 bases and J by 6 bases, with 17 bases left in between. CDR3 length equals 14 residues. Random hexamers served to reverse transcribe roughly 0.5 to 1 ug RNA. An immunoSEQ multiplex PCR amplified TCR beta CDR3 over 54 Vbeta and 13 Jbeta. TCRdb reprocessed the immunoSEQ multiplex PCR reads via MiXCR and lists one record per CDR3 protein. The sample gives about 210,000 distinct CDR3 sequences, approximately 94% of which show up once; 0.15% to 0.2% is in the top ten.

The sample was CD4+ T cells from PBMCs. The V call is TRBV20-1, the J call TRBJ1-1; tentative D call: TRBD1 (5 bases). The clonotype was recovered from a human donor with Susac syndrome. In DNA form, the CDR3 reads TGCAGTGCTAGGGAACTTTGGAGGGACGCTGAAGCTTTCTTT. Translating it yields CSARELWRDAEAFF.